This entry features one T cell receptor beta chain sequence. Its antigen remains unidentified. The CDR3 ends on some other residue instead of the conserved phenylalanine or tryptophan, so this is likely a read error. Each TCR transcript was tagged with a 10-nucleotide random UMI during 5'RACE. MiXCR was run by TCRdb on the 5' RACE reads, yielding one entry per CDR3 protein. The sample has 66,000 or so distinct CDR3 sequences, 3.5% to 5% seen once. PBMCs stored at -80 C, 2 million in total, were the source of the unsorted libraries. The CDR3 totals 13 residues. Germline values: CDR1 KGHDR, CDR2 SFDVKD. V dropped 3 bases and J dropped 4; count of bases not matched to a gene: 0. The data belong to a study of neurological immune-mediated disorders. Study outcomes and limitations: In HTLV-1-associated myelopathy, TCR clonal expansion was greatest, whereas multiple sclerosis had the least, falling below healthy controls.

This sequence originates from a man aged 30-40 years with multiple sclerosis. V is TRBV24-1 and J is TRBJ1-2; TRBD1 matches 8 bases. The sequenced sample was PBMCs. The CDR3 sequence is CATSDGTGYGYTN. Written as DNA, the CDR3 is TGTGCCACCAGTGATGGGACAGGCTATGGCTACACCAAC.